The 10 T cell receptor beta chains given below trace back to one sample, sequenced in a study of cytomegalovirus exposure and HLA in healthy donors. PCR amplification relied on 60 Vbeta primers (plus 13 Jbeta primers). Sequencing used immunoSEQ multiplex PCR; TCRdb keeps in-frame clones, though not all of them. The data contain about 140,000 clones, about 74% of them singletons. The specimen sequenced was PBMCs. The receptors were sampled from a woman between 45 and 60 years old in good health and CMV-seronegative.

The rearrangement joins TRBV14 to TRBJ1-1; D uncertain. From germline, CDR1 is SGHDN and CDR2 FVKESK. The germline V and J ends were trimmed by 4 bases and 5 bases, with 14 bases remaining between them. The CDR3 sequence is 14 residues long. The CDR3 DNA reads TGTGCCAGCAGCCGTCTTGGGGAGTGGACTGAAGCTTTCTTT. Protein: CASSRLGEWTEAFF.

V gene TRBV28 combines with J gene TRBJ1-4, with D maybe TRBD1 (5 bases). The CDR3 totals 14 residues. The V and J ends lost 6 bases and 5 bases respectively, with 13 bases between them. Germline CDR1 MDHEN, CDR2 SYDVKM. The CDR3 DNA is TGTGCCAGCAGCCCAGGGAGGGGCAATGAAAAACTGTTTTTT. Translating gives CASSPGRGNEKLFF.

The CDR3 loop reads CANLGTSGYNEQFF. DNA of the CDR3: TGTGCCAACCTTGGGACTAGCGGTTACAATGAGCAGTTCTTC. The chain employs TRBV2 and TRBJ2-1; 11 nucleotides align to TRBD2. The length of the CDR3 is 14 residues. J was trimmed by 4 bases and V by 10 bases; bases with no gene match: 6. Germline V lookup: CDR1 SNHLY, CDR2 FYNNEI.

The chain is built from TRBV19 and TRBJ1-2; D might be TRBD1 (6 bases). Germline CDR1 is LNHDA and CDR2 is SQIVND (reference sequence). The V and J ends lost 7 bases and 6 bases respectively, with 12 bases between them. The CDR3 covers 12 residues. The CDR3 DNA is TGTGCCAGTATAGGGGGTCGGGATGGCTACACCTTC. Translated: CASIGGRDGYTF.

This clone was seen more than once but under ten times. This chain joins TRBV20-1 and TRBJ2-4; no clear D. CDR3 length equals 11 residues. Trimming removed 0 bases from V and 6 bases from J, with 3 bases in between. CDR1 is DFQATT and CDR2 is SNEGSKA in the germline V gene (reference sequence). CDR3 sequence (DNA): TGCAGTGCTAGAGACTTAAACATTCAGTACTTC. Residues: CSARDLNIQYF.

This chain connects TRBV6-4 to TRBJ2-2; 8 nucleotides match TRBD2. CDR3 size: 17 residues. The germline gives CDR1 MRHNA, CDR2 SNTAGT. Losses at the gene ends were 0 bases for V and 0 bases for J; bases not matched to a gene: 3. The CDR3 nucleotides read TGTGCCAGCAGTGACTCACAGCGGGGGTCGAACACCGGGGAGCTGTTTTTT. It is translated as CASSDSQRGSNTGELFF.

The CDR3 is CASSFLGTQYF. DNA of the CDR3: TGTGCCAGCAGCTTTCTAGGTACGCAGTATTTT. V gene TRBV5-8 combines with J gene TRBJ2-3; D unresolved. This CDR3 is 11 amino acids long. CDR1 is SGHTS and CDR2 is YDEGEE in the germline V gene. Trimming took 2 bases from V and 8 from J, leaving 6 bases between them.

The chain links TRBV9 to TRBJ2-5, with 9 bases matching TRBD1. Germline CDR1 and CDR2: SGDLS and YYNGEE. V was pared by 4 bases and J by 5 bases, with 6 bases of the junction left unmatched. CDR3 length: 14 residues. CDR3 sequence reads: CASSSAGTGETQYF. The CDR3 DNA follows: TGTGCCAGCAGCTCTGCCGGGACAGGGGAGACCCAGTACTTC.

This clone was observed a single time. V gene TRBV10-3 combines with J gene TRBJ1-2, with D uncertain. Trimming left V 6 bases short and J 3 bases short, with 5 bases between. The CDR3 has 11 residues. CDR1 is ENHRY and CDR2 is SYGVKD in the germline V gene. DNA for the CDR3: TGTGCCATCAGCGCGCACTATGGCTACACCTTC. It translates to CAISAHYGYTF.

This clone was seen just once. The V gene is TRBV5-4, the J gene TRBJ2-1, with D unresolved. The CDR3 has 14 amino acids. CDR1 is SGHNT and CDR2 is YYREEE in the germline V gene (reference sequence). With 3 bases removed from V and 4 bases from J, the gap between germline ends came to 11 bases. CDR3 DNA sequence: TGTGCCAGCAGCTCCAATGGCCCTTACAATGAGCAGTTCTTC. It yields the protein CASSSNGPYNEQFF.